These T cell receptor beta chains were read from a single sample in a study of T cell responses to AZD1222 COVID-19 vaccine. Assay: immunoSEQ multiplex PCR; the TCRdb copy retains only in-frame clones and omits some. This sample has over 100,000 clones, with roughly 90% found just once. The source was peripheral blood, collected on day 0 of AZD1222 vaccination. These receptors were taken from an adult in good health. The CDR3 runs from the conserved cysteine through the conserved F or W. The D gene is left open where the match is weak. Clone size is not always given. Where it is, it says once, few, many or a class for expanded clones.

v_gene	d_gene	abundance	len	j_gene	CDR3aa	CDR3nt
TRBV7-6	NA	NA	15	TRBJ2-7	CASSLVSGPTYEQYF	TGTGCCAGCAGCTTAGTGAGCGGACCCACCTACGAGCAGTACTTC
TRBV29-1	NA	NA	13	TRBJ2-2	CSVGEMNTGELFF	TGCAGCGTTGGAGAAATGAACACCGGGGAGCTGTTTTTT
TRBV29-1	TRBD2	NA	15	TRBJ2-1	CSVELASGYDNEQFF	TGCAGCGTTGAACTGGCTAGCGGCTATGACAATGAGCAGTTCTTC
TRBV24-1	TRBD2	NA	16	TRBJ2-1	CATSEWTSGGRGEQFF	TGTGCCACCAGTGAATGGACTAGCGGGGGGAGGGGTGAGCAGTTCTTC
TRBV5-4	TRBD1	NA	14	TRBJ1-6	CASSNRTGIKPLHF	TGTGCCAGCAGCAACAGGACAGGGATTAAACCCCTCCACTTT
TRBV5-4	NA	NA	14	TRBJ1-2	CASSGLTGNYGYTF	TGTGCCAGCAGCGGATTAACAGGGAACTATGGCTACACCTTC
TRBV28	TRBD1	NA	12	TRBJ2-7	CASSTTGYEQYF	TGTGCCAGCAGTACGACAGGGTACGAGCAGTACTTC
TRBV18	NA	NA	15	TRBJ1-5	CASSPLGGGDQPQHF	TGTGCCAGCTCACCACTGGGGGGTGGGGATCAGCCCCAGCATTTT
TRBV5-1	TRBD1	NA	15	TRBJ1-1	CASSPDRVDDTEAFF	TGCGCCAGCAGCCCCGACAGGGTTGACGACACTGAAGCTTTCTTT
TRBV4-2	TRBD1	NA	18	TRBJ2-1	CASSQGPRTGSSYNEQFF	TGTGCCAGCAGCCAAGGACCTAGGACAGGGAGCTCCTACAATGAGCAGTTCTTC
TRBV19	TRBD1	NA	14	TRBJ2-2	CATRDRGYGGELFF	TGTGCCACAAGGGACAGAGGGTACGGCGGGGAGCTGTTTTTT
TRBV7-3	NA	NA	14	TRBJ2-1	CASSFGGLYNEQFF	TGTGCCAGCAGCTTTGGCGGACTATACAATGAGCAGTTCTTC
TRBV7-8	TRBD1	NA	15	TRBJ2-1	CASSPQQGGGWEQFF	TGTGCCAGCAGCCCCCAACAGGGGGGCGGATGGGAGCAGTTCTTC
TRBV21-1	NA	few	15	TRBJ1-5	CASSKADREIQPQHF	TGTGCCAGCAGCAAAGCGGACAGGGAGATTCAGCCCCAGCATTTT
TRBV5-1	TRBD1	NA	14	TRBJ2-1	CASSLARGSNEQFF	TGCGCCAGCAGCTTGGCCAGGGGGAGCAATGAGCAGTTCTTC
TRBV2	NA	NA	13	TRBJ2-5	CATLGSGDGTQYF	TGTGCCACCCTGGGGTCCGGGGATGGGACCCAGTACTTC
TRBV28	TRBD2	NA	14	TRBJ2-7	CASSSAGGFYEQYF	TGTGCCAGCAGTTCAGCGGGGGGTTTCTACGAGCAGTACTTC
TRBV28	NA	NA	14	TRBJ2-2	CASSLKGDTGELFF	TGTGCCAGCAGTTTAAAGGGGGACACCGGGGAGCTGTTTTTT
TRBV30	NA	NA	13	TRBJ1-2	CAWSVSLRFGYTF	TGTGCCTGGAGTGTCTCCCTTAGGTTTGGCTACACCTTC
TRBV7-2	NA	NA	19	TRBJ1-1	CASSLGGVLGPVANTEAFF	TGTGCCAGCAGCTTAGGAGGGGTTTTAGGACCCGTCGCAAACACTGAAGCTTTCTTT
TRBV2	NA	NA	14	TRBJ1-2	CASSLVGGPYGYTF	TGTGCCAGCAGCCTCGTGGGGGGACCGTATGGCTACACCTTC
TRBV27	NA	NA	16	TRBJ2-7	CASSLLVSRGPYEQYF	TGTGCCAGCAGCCTACTGGTTTCAAGGGGCCCCTACGAGCAGTACTTC
TRBV28	NA	NA	14	TRBJ2-1	CASRQAPLVNEQFF	TGTGCCAGCCGTCAAGCACCCCTTGTCAATGAGCAGTTCTTC
TRBV6-1	NA	once	17	TRBJ1-4	CASSEAPRVTTNEKLFF	TGTGCCAGCAGTGAAGCCCCAAGGGTTACAACTAATGAAAAACTGTTTTTT
TRBV7-8	TRBD1	NA	18	TRBJ2-3	CASSKGPRDRALPDTQYF	TGTGCCAGCAGCAAAGGGCCCAGGGACAGGGCACTGCCAGATACGCAGTATTTT
TRBV3-1/TRBV3-2	NA	NA	15	TRBJ1-5	CASSPQGRGNQPQHF	TGTGCCAGCAGTCCACAGGGAAGGGGCAATCAGCCCCAGCATTTT
TRBV3-1/TRBV3-2	NA	NA	17	TRBJ1-6	CASSQDWGAEGGSPLHF	TGTGCCAGCAGCCAAGATTGGGGGGCAGAAGGGGGATCACCCCTCCACTTT
TRBV14	NA	few	13	TRBJ1-4	CASSRTTNEKLFF	TGTGCCAGCAGCCGGACAACTAATGAAAAACTGTTTTTT
TRBV20-1	TRBD1	NA	15	TRBJ1-6	CSASLLRQGASPLHF	TGCAGTGCCAGTTTATTGCGACAGGGGGCCTCACCCCTCCACTTT
TRBV6-5	TRBD1	NA	15	TRBJ1-5	CASSYGRGPNQPQHF	TGTGCCAGCAGTTACGGCAGGGGGCCGAATCAGCCCCAGCATTTT
TRBV15	NA	NA	20	TRBJ1-2	CATSRYSYSRSSGANYGYTF	TGTGCCACCAGCAGATATTCCTACTCCCGGTCCAGTGGAGCTAACTATGGCTACACCTTC
TRBV30	TRBD1	NA	14	TRBJ2-1	CAWSESGGSDEQFF	TGTGCCTGGAGTGAGTCAGGGGGAAGTGATGAGCAGTTCTTC
TRBV27	TRBD2	NA	13	TRBJ2-7	CASRLAGTVEQYF	TGTGCCAGCAGGCTAGCGGGAACGGTCGAGCAGTACTTC
TRBV6-6	NA	NA	14	TRBJ1-2	CASSYKGEFYGYTF	TGTGCCAGCAGTTACAAGGGTGAATTCTATGGCTACACCTTC
TRBV29-1	NA	NA	13	TRBJ1-4	CSVQFWRNEKLFF	TGCAGCGTTCAATTTTGGCGGAATGAAAAACTGTTTTTT
TRBV7-9	TRBD1	NA	16	TRBJ1-4	CASSSGTGLGGEKLFF	TGTGCCAGCAGCTCAGGGACAGGGCTAGGAGGTGAAAAACTGTTTTTT
TRBV4-2	NA	NA	16	TRBJ2-7	CASSQSPRRGTYEQYF	TGTGCCAGCAGCCAATCCCCCCGACGGGGGACCTACGAGCAGTACTTC
TRBV5-6	NA	NA	14	TRBJ1-3	CASSLDSSGNTIYF	TGTGCCAGCAGCCTGGACAGCTCTGGAAACACCATATATTTT
TRBV19	NA	NA	16	TRBJ1-1	CASSSPPGTMNTEAFF	TGTGCCAGTAGTTCCCCCCCCGGGACAATGAACACTGAAGCTTTCTTT
TRBV24-1	TRBD2	NA	17	TRBJ2-1	CATSDSSAGGPYNEQFF	TGTGCCACCAGTGACTCATCAGCGGGGGGGCCCTACAATGAGCAGTTCTTC
TRBV5-4	TRBD2	NA	15	TRBJ2-7	CASSSGRVSGNEQYF	TGTGCCAGCAGCTCGGGGCGGGTTAGCGGGAACGAGCAGTACTTC
TRBV5-1	TRBD2	once	15	TRBJ2-3	CASSVLAGGSDTQYF	TGCGCCAGCAGCGTACTAGCGGGAGGCTCAGATACGCAGTATTTT
TRBV30	NA	NA	11	TRBJ1-2	CAWSDSGGYTF	TGTGCCTGGAGTGACAGTGGTGGCTACACCTTC
TRBV2	NA	NA	11	TRBJ1-1	CASRGTGAGFF	TGTGCCAGCAGGGGTACGGGGGCTGGTTTCTTT
TRBV6-6	NA	NA	14	TRBJ2-5	CASSYSGGQETQYF	TGTGCCAGCAGTTACTCGGGGGGACAAGAGACCCAGTACTTC
TRBV19	TRBD1	NA	16	TRBJ1-5	CASVAGQTYSNQPQHF	TGTGCCAGTGTCGCGGGACAGACATATAGCAATCAGCCCCAGCATTTT
TRBV7-8	NA	NA	15	TRBJ2-3	CASSLQRRRTDTQYF	TGTGCCAGCAGCCTCCAGCGGAGACGCACAGATACGCAGTATTTT
TRBV20-1	NA	NA	11	TRBJ1-2	CSAFRTDGYTF	TGCAGTGCCTTTCGGACGGACGGCTACACCTTC
TRBV9	NA	NA	16	TRBJ2-7	CASNRGGAGGIYEQYF	TGTGCCAGCAACCGGGGCGGGGCAGGGGGAATCTACGAGCAGTACTTC
TRBV10-3	TRBD2	NA	18	TRBJ2-1	CAISESVGTSGLGNEQFF	TGTGCCATCAGTGAGTCGGTTGGGACTAGCGGGCTGGGTAATGAGCAGTTCTTC
TRBV7-9	NA	NA	14	TRBJ2-7	CASSLAGQAYEQYF	TGTGCCAGCAGCTTAGCGGGCCAAGCCTACGAGCAGTACTTC
TRBV3-1/TRBV3-2	NA	NA	13	TRBJ1-1	CASSQGAGTEAFF	TGTGCCAGCAGCCAAGGGGCAGGCACTGAAGCTTTCTTT
TRBV2	NA	once	14	TRBJ1-5	CASSAGSVRQPQHF	TGTGCCAGCAGCGCAGGGTCAGTACGTCAGCCCCAGCATTTT
TRBV7-2	NA	NA	11	TRBJ2-7	CASSLVYEQYF	TGTGCCAGCAGCTTGGTCTACGAGCAGTACTTC
TRBV27	NA	once	13	TRBJ1-3	CASRPTGGNTIYF	TGTGCCAGCAGACCAACAGGGGGAAACACCATATATTTT
TRBV10-1	NA	NA	14	TRBJ1-4	CASSAGTTNEKLFF	TGCGCCAGCAGTGCGGGAACAACTAATGAAAAACTGTTTTTT